This T cell receptor beta chain comes out of a study of T cells expressing NK-cell markers. TCRdb reprocessed the 5' RACE reads, keeping one entry per CDR3 protein, no DNA. This table lists tens of thousands of distinct CDR3 sequences. CDR1 is SSHAT and CDR2 is FNYEAQ in the germline V gene (reference sequence). The CDR3 covers 13 residues. The genes are TRBV7-7 and TRBJ2-3; with no DNA, the TCRdb D assignment of TRBD2 cannot be verified. The specimen was blood T cells: a sorted CD56 or NKG2C T cell subset, CD4+ or CD8+ T cells, or bulk PBMC T cells (not recorded which). This clonotype was sampled from a woman aged 18-70 years in good health. This chain's CDR3 is CAGGLAGPDTQYF.